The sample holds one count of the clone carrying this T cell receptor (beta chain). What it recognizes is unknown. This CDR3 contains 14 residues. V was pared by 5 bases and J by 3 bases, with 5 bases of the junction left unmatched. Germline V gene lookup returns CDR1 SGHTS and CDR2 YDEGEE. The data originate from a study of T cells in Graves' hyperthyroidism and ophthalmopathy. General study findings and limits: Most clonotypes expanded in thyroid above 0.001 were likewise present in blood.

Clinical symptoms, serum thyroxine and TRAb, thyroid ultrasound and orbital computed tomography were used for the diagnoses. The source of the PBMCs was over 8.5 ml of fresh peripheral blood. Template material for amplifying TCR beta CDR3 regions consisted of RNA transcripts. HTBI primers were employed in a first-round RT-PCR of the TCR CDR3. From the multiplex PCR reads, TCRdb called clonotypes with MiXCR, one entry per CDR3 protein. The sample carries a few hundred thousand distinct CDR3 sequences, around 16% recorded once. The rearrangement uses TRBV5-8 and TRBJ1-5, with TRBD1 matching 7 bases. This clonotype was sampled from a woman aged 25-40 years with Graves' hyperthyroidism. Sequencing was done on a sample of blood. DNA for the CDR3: TGTGCCAGCAGTTGGGACAGCAACAATCAGCCCCAGCATTTT. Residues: CASSWDSNNQPQHF.